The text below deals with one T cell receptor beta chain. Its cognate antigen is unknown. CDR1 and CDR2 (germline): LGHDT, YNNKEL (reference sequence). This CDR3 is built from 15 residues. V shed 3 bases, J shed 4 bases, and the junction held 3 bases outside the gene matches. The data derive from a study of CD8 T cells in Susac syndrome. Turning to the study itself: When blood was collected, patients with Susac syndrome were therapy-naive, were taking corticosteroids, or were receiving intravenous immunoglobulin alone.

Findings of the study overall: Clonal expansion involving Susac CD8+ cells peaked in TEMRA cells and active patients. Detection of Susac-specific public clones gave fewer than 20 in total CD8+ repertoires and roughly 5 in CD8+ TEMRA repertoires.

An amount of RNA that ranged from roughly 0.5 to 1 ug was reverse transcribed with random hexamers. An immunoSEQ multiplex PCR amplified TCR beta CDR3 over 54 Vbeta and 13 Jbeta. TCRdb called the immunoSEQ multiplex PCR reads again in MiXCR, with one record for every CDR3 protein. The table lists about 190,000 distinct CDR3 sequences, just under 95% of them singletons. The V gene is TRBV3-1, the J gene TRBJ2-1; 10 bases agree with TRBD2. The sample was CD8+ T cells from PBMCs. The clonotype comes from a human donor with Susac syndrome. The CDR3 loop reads CASSHTSGEYNEQFF. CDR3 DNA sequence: TGTGCCAGCAGCCATACTAGCGGGGAATACAATGAGCAGTTCTTC.